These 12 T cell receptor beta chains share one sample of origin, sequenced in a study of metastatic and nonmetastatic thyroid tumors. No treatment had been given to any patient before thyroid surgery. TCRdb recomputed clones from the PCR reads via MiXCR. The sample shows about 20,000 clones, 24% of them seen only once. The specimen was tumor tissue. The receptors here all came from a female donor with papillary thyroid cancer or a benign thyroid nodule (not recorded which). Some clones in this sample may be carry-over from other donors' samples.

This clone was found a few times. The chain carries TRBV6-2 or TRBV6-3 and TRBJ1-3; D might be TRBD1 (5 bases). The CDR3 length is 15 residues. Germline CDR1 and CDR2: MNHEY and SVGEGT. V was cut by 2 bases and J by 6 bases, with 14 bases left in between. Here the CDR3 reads CASSYRALGENTIYF. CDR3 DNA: TGTGCCAGCAGTTACCGGGCCTTAGGGGAAAACACCATATATTTT.

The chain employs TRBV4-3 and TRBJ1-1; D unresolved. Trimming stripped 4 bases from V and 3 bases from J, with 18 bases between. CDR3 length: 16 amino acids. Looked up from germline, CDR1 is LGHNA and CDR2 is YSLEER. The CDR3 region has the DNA TGCGCCAGCAGCCCGGCGTGTTGGGCCGGTTACACTGAAGCTTTCTTT. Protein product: CASSPACWAGYTEAFF.

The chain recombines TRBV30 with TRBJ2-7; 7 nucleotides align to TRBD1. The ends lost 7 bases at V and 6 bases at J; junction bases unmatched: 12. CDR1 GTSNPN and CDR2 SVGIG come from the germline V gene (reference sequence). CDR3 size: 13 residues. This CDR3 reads CAYTQGQVSEQYF. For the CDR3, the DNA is TGTGCCTATACACAGGGGCAGGTTAGCGAGCAGTACTTC.

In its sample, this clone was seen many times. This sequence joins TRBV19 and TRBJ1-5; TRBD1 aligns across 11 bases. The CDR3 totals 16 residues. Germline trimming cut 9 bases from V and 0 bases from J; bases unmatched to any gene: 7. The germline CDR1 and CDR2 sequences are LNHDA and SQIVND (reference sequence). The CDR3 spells CASRDRGFGSNQPQHF. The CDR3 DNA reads TGTGCCAGCCGGGACAGGGGGTTTGGTAGCAATCAGCCCCAGCATTTT. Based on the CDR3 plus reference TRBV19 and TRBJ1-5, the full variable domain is DGGITQSPKYLFRKEGQNVTLSCEQNLNHDAMYWYRQDPGQGLRLIYYSQIVNDFQKGDIAEGYSVSREKKESFPLTVTSAQKNPTAFYLCASRDRGFGSNQPQHFGDGTRLSIL.

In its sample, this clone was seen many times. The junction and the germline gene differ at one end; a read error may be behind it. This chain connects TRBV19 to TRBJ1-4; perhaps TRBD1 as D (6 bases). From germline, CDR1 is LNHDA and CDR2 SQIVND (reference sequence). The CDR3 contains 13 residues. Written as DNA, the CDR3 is TGTGCCGGTAGGAGGGGGGCCAGGGAAAAACTGTTTTTT. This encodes CAGRRGAREKLFF.

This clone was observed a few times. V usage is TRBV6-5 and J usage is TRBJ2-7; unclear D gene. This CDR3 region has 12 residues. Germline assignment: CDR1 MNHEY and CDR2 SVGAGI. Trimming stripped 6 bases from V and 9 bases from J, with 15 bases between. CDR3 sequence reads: CASRYSTKGQYF. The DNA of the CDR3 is TGTGCCAGCAGGTACAGTACTAAGGGGCAGTACTTC.

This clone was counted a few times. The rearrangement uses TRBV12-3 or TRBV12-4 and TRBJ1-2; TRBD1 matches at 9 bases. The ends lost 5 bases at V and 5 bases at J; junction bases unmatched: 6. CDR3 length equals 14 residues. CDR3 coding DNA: TGTGCCAGCAGTCGTCCGGGACAGGGATATGGCTACACCTTC. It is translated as CASSRPGQGYGYTF.

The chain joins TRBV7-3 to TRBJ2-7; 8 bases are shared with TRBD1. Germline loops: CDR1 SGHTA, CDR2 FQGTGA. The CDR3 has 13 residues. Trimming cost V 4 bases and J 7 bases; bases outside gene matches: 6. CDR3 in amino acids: CASSSGQGGEQYF. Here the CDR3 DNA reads TGTGCCAGCAGCTCCGGACAGGGCGGGGAGCAGTACTTC.

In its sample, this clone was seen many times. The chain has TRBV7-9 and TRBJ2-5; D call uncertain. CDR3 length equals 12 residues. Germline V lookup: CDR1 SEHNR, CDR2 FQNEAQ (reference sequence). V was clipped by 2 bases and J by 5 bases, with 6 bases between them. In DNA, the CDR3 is TGTGCCAGCAGCTTACTCGGCGAGACCCAGTACTTC. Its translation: CASSLLGETQYF.

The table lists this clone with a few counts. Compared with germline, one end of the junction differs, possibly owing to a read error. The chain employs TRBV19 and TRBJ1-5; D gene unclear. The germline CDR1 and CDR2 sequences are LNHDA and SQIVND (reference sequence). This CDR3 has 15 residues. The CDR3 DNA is TGTGTCAGTAGTATAGGGAGTCCTAGCAATCAGCCCCAGCATTTT. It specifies CVSSIGSPSNQPQHF. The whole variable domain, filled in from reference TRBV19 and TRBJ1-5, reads DGGITQSPKYLFRKEGQNVTLSCEQNLNHDAMYWYRQDPGQGLRLIYYSQIVNDFQKGDIAEGYSVSREKKESFPLTVTSAQKNPTAFYLCVSSIGSPSNQPQHFGDGTRLSIL.

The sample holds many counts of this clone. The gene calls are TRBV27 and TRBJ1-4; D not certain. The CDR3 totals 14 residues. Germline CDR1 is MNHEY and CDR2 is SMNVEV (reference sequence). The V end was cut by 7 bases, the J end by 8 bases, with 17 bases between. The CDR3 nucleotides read TGTGCCAGCAAAACGTCAGTGGGTGCCGAAAAACTGTTTTTT. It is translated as CASKTSVGAEKLFF. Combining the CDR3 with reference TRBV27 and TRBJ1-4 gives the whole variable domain EAQVTQNPRYLITVTGKKLTVTCSQNMNHEYMSWYRQDPGLGLRQIYYSMNVEVTDKGDVPEGYKVSRKEKRNFPLILESPSPNQTSLYFCASKTSVGAEKLFFGSGTQLSVL.

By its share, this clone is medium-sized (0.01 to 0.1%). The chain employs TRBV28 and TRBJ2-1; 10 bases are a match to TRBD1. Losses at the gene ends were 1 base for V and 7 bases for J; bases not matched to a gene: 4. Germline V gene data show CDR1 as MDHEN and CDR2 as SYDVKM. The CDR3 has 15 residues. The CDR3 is CASSLFGQGGNEQFF. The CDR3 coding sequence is TGTGCCAGCAGTTTATTCGGACAGGGGGGGAATGAGCAGTTCTTC.